This TCR beta chain was recovered during a study of metastatic and nonmetastatic thyroid tumors. Overall study: A comparison of repertoires was made across blood and tumor or nodule tissue from malignant and benign thyroid patients. Whole-study findings and limits: Relative to benign nodules, malignant thyroid tumors were reportedly characterized by significantly elevated TCR beta diversity in blood and tumor.

By its share, this clone is medium-sized. The antigen remains unidentified. The entire patient cohort was treatment-naive prior to thyroid surgery. The CDR3 sequence is 14 residues long. J lost 1 base, V lost 6 bases, and 4 bases had no gene match. Germline V gene data show CDR1 as MDHEN and CDR2 as SYDVKM. TCRdb called clones again from the PCR reads with MiXCR. The table includes 25,000 to 35,000 clones, 16% detected once. This rearrangement joins TRBV28 to TRBJ1-2; 8 bases agree with TRBD1. The receptor was isolated from a female donor with papillary thyroid cancer or a benign thyroid nodule (not recorded which). Some clones in this sample may be carry-over from other donors' samples. The material sequenced was blood. DNA for the CDR3: TGTGCCAGCAGAACAGGGGGAGGTAACTATGGCTACACCTTC. Translated: CASRTGGGNYGYTF.